These 3 T cell receptor beta chains were all obtained from the same sample, sequenced in a study of T-cell memory formation after mild COVID-19. TCRdb processed the 5' RACE reads anew with MiXCR; each CDR3 protein has one entry. The data contain about 200,000 distinct CDR3 sequences, approximately 16% of them seen just once; the ten biggest clones take up about 1.9%. The sample consisted of PBMCs or a T cell subset sorted from them (not recorded which). These receptors were collected from an adult woman who had mild COVID-19 (a few samples of this study predate the infection). Cell type and time point are not known.

This clonotype came up many times. The chain has TRBV7-2 and TRBJ2-3; no definite D call. CDR3 length equals 11 residues. Germline V lookup: CDR1 SGHTA, CDR2 FQGNSA. The ends were cut back, 0 bases at V and 14 bases at J, with 9 bases in the middle. CDR3 coding DNA: TGTGCCAGCAGCTTAGCTCGTATGAGGTATTTT. Protein: CASSLARMRYF.

The chain employs TRBV5-1 and TRBJ2-7, with 9 positions matching TRBD1. The CDR3 consists of 15 residues. The junction had 8 bases not matched to a gene; V was cut back by 5 bases and J by 2 bases. Germline CDR1 reads SGHRS; CDR2 reads YFSETQ. The DNA for the CDR3 is TGCGCCAGCAGGTCAGGGGGACAGGGAACCTACGAGCAGTACTTC. Its protein is CASRSGGQGTYEQYF.

This clonotype was counted many times. The chain carries TRBV20-1 and TRBJ2-5, with 9 bases fitting TRBD1. CDR1 is DFQATT, CDR2 SNEGSKA, per germline (reference sequence). The CDR3 is 11 residues long. V was pared by 8 bases and J by 6 bases, with 4 bases of the junction left unmatched. The CDR3 DNA is TGCAGTACGGACAGGGGCAAGACCCAGTACTTC. Translation gives CSTDRGKTQYF.